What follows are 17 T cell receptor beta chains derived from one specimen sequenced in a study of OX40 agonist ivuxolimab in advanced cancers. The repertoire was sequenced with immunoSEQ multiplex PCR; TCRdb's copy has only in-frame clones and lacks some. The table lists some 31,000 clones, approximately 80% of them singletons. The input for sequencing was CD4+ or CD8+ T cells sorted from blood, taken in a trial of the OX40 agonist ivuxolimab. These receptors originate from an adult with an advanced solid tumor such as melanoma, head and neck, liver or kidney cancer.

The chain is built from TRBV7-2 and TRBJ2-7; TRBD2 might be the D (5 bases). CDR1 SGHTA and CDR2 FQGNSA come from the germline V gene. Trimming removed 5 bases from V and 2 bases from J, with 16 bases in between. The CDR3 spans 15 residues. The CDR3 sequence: CASSPRVGVAYEQYF. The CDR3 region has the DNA TGTGCCAGCAGCCCCCGCGTGGGAGTCGCCTACGAGCAGTACTTC.

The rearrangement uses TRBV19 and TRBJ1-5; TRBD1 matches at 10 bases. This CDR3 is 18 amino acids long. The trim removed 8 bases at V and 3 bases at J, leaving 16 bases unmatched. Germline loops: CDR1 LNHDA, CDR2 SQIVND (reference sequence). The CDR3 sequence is CASRSDRGRAGNNQPQHF. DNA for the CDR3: TGTGCCAGTCGGTCCGACAGGGGGCGTGCGGGAAACAATCAGCCCCAGCATTTT.

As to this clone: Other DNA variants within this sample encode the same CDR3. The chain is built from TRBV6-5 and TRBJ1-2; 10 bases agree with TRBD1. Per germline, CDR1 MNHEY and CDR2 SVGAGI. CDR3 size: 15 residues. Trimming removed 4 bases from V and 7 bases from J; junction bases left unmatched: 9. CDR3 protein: CASSSGRQGALGYTF. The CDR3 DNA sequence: TGTGCCAGCAGTTCAGGGAGACAGGGGGCTCTTGGCTACACCTTC.

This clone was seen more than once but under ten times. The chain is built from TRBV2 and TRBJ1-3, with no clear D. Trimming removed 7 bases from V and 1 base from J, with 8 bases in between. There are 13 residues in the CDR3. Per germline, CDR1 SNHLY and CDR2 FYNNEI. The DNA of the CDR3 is TGTGCCAGCAAAGAGGGTTCTGGAAACACCATATATTTT. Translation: CASKEGSGNTIYF.

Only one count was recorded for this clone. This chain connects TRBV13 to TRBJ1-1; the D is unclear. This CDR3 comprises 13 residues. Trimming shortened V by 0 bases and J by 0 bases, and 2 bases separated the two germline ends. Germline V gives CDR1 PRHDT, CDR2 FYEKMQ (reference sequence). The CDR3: CASSLGLNTEAFF. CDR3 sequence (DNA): TGTGCCAGCAGCTTAGGCTTGAACACTGAAGCTTTCTTT.

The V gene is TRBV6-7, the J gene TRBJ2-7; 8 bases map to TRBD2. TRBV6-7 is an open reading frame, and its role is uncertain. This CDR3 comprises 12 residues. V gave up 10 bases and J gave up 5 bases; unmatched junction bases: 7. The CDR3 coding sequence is TGTGCCACGGGGGGGCGAGGCCACGAGCAGTACTTC. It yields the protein CATGGRGHEQYF.

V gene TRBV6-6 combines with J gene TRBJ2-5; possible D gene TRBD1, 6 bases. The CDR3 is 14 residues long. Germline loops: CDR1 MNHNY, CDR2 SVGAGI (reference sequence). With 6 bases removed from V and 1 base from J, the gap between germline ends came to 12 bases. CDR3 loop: CASSYGQTQETQYF. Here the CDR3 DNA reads TGTGCCAGCAGCTACGGACAGACCCAAGAGACCCAGTACTTC.

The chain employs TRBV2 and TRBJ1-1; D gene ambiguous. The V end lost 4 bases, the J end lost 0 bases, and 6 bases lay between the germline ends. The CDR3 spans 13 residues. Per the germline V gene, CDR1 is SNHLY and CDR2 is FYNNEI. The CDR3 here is CASSGELNTEAFF. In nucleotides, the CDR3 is TGTGCCAGCAGTGGGGAGCTGAACACTGAAGCTTTCTTT.

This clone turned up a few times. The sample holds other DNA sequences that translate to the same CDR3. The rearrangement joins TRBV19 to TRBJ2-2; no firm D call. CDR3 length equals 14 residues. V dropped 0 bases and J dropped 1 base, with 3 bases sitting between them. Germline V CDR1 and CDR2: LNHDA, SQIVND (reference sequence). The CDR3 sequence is CASSIERNTGELFF. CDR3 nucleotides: TGTGCCAGTAGTATAGAAAGGAACACCGGGGAGCTGTTTTTT. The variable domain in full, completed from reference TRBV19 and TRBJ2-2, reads DGGITQSPKYLFRKEGQNVTLSCEQNLNHDAMYWYRQDPGQGLRLIYYSQIVNDFQKGDIAEGYSVSREKKESFPLTVTSAQKNPTAFYLCASSIERNTGELFFGEGSRLTVL.

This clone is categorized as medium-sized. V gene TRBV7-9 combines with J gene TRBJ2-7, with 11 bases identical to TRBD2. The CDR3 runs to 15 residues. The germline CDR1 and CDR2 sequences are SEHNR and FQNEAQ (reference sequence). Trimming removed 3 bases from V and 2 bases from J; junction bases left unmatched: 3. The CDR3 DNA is TGTGCCAGCAGCTTTACGACTAGCGGGACCTACGAGCAGTACTTC. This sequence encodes CASSFTTSGTYEQYF.

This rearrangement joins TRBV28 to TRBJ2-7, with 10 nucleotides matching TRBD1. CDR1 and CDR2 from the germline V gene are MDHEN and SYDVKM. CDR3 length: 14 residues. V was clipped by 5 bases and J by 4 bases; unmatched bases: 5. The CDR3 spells CASSVDRGPYEQYF. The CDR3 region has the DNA TGTGCCAGCAGTGTCGACAGGGGGCCTTACGAGCAGTACTTC.

The CDR3 protein is CASTLGGNEQFF. CDR3 sequence (DNA): TGTGCCAGCACTCTAGGGGGGAATGAGCAGTTCTTC. The chain uses TRBV2 and TRBJ2-1; tentatively, D is TRBD1 or TRBD2 (6 bases each). Trimming shortened V by 7 bases and J by 7 bases, and 11 bases separated the two germline ends. The CDR3 is 12 amino acids. Germline-derived CDR1 and CDR2 are SNHLY and FYNNEI.

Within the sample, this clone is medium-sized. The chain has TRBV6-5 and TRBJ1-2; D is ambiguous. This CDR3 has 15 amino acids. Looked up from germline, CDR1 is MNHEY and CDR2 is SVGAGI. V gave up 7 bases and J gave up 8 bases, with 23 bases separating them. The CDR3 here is CASTPRSLGSGGYTF. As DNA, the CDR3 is TGTGCCAGCACCCCTAGGAGTCTGGGTTCTGGGGGCTACACCTTC.

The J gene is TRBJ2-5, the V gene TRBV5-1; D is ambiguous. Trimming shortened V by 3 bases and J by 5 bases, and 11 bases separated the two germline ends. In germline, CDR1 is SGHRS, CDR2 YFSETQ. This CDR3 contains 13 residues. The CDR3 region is CASSSSFLETQYF. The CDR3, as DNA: TGCGCCAGCAGCTCGTCGTTTTTGGAGACCCAGTACTTC.

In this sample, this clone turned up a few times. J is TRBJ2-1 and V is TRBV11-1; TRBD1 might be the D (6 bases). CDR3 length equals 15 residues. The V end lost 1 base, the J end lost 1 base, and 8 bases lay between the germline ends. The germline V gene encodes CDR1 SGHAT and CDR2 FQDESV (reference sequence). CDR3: CASSLGGQSYNEQFF. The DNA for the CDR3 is TGTGCCAGCAGCTTAGGGGGGCAATCCTACAATGAGCAGTTCTTC.

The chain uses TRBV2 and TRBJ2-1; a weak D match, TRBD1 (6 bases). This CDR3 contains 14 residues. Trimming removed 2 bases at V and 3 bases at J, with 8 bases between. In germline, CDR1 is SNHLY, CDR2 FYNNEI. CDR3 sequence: CASSEQGHYNEQFF. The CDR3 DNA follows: TGTGCCAGCAGTGAACAGGGACACTACAATGAGCAGTTCTTC.

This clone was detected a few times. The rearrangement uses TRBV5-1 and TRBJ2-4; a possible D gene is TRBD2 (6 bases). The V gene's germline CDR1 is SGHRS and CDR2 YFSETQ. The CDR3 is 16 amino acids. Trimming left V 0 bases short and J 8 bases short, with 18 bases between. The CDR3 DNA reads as TGCGCCAGCAGCTTGGGGGAAAGATTGGAGGGGCACATTCAGTACTTC. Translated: CASSLGERLEGHIQYF.